Each of the 20 T cell receptor beta chains below was sequenced from the same sample in a study of monozygotic twins with inflammatory bowel disease. No DNA is given; TCRdb re-called the 5' RACE reads and lists each CDR3 protein once. This sample lists approximately 120,000 distinct CDR3 sequences; its ten largest clones have around an eighth. Sequencing was carried out using blood. The receptors derive from a human donor with ulcerative colitis or Crohn's disease, or a healthy co-twin of an affected twin (not recorded which).

V and J are TRBV5-5 and TRBJ2-7; the D call from TCRdb, TRBD1, cannot be confirmed without DNA. CDR1 and CDR2 (germline): SGHKS, YYEKEE (reference sequence). The CDR3 sequence is 16 residues long. CDR3 protein: CASSPAGGSFGYEQYF.

The chain is built from TRBV30 and TRBJ2-7; TCRdb's D call of TRBD2 is untestable without DNA. CDR1 GTSNPN and CDR2 SVGIG come from the germline V gene (reference sequence). CDR3 length: 15 amino acids. Here the CDR3 reads CAWSLTSGGPYEQYF.

The chain carries TRBV20-1 and TRBJ2-6; TCRdb's D call of TRBD1 is untestable without DNA. Germline CDR1 DFQATT, CDR2 SNEGSKA (reference sequence). The CDR3 is 13 residues long. The CDR3 loop reads CSAPGTGANVLTF.

V and J are TRBV5-1 and TRBJ2-7; TCRdb reports TRBD1, a call that lacks DNA to check it against. This CDR3 has 14 residues. Germline V lookup: CDR1 SGHRS, CDR2 YFSETQ. CDR3 protein: CASSLRSGGSEQYF.

The chain carries TRBV20-1 and TRBJ1-5; TCRdb outputs TRBD1, but without DNA this stays unchecked. There are 13 residues in the CDR3. Germline V gene lookup returns CDR1 DFQATT and CDR2 SNEGSKA (reference sequence). CDR3 loop: CSAGQGAGQPQHF.

V and J are TRBV5-6 and TRBJ2-4; TCRdb's D call, TRBD1, is unchecked because there is no DNA. Looked up from germline, CDR1 is SGHDT and CDR2 is YYEEEE. The CDR3 has 19 residues. CDR3 sequence reads: CASSFYSGTGKVAKNMQYF.

By frequency, this clonotype registers medium-sized. V and J are TRBV24-1 and TRBJ2-4; TCRdb returns TRBD2, unconfirmable since there is no DNA. Germline values: CDR1 KGHDR, CDR2 SFDVKD. The CDR3 is 17 amino acids. The CDR3 reads CATSSGTSGRIGNMQYF.

V gene TRBV7-8 combines with J gene TRBJ1-4; the TCRdb call, TRBD1, lacks DNA for checking. Germline-derived CDR1 and CDR2 are SGHVS and FQNEAQ. The CDR3 is made up of 15 amino acids. The CDR3 protein is CASSPGPGNREKLFF. Together with reference TRBV7-8 and TRBJ1-4, the CDR3 gives the full variable domain: GAGVSQSPRYKVAKRGQDVALRCDPISGHVSLFWYQQALGQGPEFLTYFQNEAQLDKSGLPSDRFFAERPEGSVSTLKIQRTQQEDSAVYLCASSPGPGNREKLFFGSGTQLSVL.

The chain combines TRBV20-1 with TRBJ1-1; TCRdb returns TRBD1, unconfirmable since there is no DNA. Germline CDR1 is DFQATT and CDR2 is SNEGSKA (reference sequence). CDR3 length: 13 amino acids. The CDR3 protein is CSARAPGGAEAFF.

The V gene is TRBV9, the J gene TRBJ1-1; the TCRdb call, TRBD1, lacks DNA for checking. There are 14 residues in the CDR3. Germline loops: CDR1 SGDLS, CDR2 YYNGEE. The CDR3 protein is CASSGQGWDTEAFF. The variable domain in full, completed from reference TRBV9 and TRBJ1-1, reads DSGVTQTPKHLITATGQRVTLRCSPRSGDLSVYWYQQSLDQGLQFLIQYYNGEERAKGNILERFSAQQFPDLHSELNLSSLELGDSALYFCASSGQGWDTEAFFGQGTRLTVV.

This chain joins TRBV20-1 and TRBJ1-5. Germline V gives CDR1 DFQATT, CDR2 SNEGSKA (reference sequence). This CDR3 has 13 residues. The CDR3 sequence is CSARDHGNQPQHF.

The chain has TRBV20-1 and TRBJ1-5; TCRdb selects TRBD1, and the lack of DNA leaves this call unchecked. Germline CDR1 is DFQATT and CDR2 is SNEGSKA (reference sequence). The CDR3 totals 14 residues. CDR3 loop: CSAQDRGRNQPQHF.

J is TRBJ2-1 and V is TRBV4-1; the D call of TRBD2 rests on TCRdb alone, since no DNA is present to check it. Per germline, CDR1 MGHRA and CDR2 YSYEKL. The CDR3 loop spans 15 amino acids. The CDR3 region is CASSQEGRSRNEQFF.

V and J are TRBV19 and TRBJ1-5. The germline V gene has CDR1 LNHDA and CDR2 SQIVND (reference sequence). The CDR3 loop spans 13 amino acids. This CDR3 is CATADSLGQPQHF.

The chain employs TRBV5-1 and TRBJ2-5; TCRdb's assignment of TRBD1 cannot be checked, as there is no DNA. Germline V gene lookup returns CDR1 SGHRS and CDR2 YFSETQ. CDR3 length equals 15 residues. This CDR3 reads CASSLGGGNQETQYF. The variable domain in full, with the rest retrieved from reference TRBV5-1 and TRBJ2-5, is KAGVTQTPRYLIKTRGQQVTLSCSPISGHRSVSWYQQTPGQGLQFLFEYFSETQRNKGNFPGRFSGRQFSNSRSEMNVSTLELGDSALYLCASSLGGGNQETQYFGPGTRLLVL.

The CDR3: CASSVTGGPAGELFF. V and J are TRBV28 and TRBJ2-2; TCRdb outputs TRBD1, but without DNA this stays unchecked. Germline V gene lookup returns CDR1 MDHEN and CDR2 SYDVKM. This CDR3 has 15 amino acids.

This rearrangement joins TRBV18 to TRBJ1-1. Germline loops: CDR1 KGHSH, CDR2 LQKENI. The CDR3 is 17 amino acids. CDR3 protein: CASSPRRGNERNTEAFF. The variable domain in full, completed from reference TRBV18 and TRBJ1-1, reads NAGVMQNPRHLVRRRGQEARLRCSPMKGHSHVYWYRQLPEEGLKFMVYLQKENIIDESGMPKERFSAEFPKEGPSILRIQQVVRGDSAAYFCASSPRRGNERNTEAFFGQGTRLTVV.

The chain is built from TRBV3-1 and TRBJ2-1; no DNA is available, so the TRBD1 call from TCRdb remains unchecked. There are 18 residues in the CDR3. Germline V lookup: CDR1 LGHDT, CDR2 YNNKEL (reference sequence). The CDR3 region is CASSQDNWGRGGYNEQFF.

The chain joins TRBV12-3 or TRBV12-4 to TRBJ2-7; TCRdb indicates TRBD1, and absent DNA this call remains unverified. CDR3 length equals 15 residues. The CDR3 spells CASSLPGQGSYEQYF.

The rearrangement links TRBV20-1 to TRBJ2-3; with no DNA, the TCRdb D assignment of TRBD2 cannot be verified. The CDR3 has 14 amino acids. The germline V gene has CDR1 DFQATT and CDR2 SNEGSKA (reference sequence). CDR3 loop: CSAFASGRGDTQYF.